The 4 T cell receptor beta chains in this list originate from one sample, sequenced in a study of T-cell reconstitution after alpha-beta-depleted transplantation in children. Researchers prepared the TCRbeta library using unique molecular identifiers, the study reports. MiXCR, run by TCRdb on the PCR reads, gives a single entry per CDR3 protein. This sample yields some 600,000 distinct CDR3 sequences, of which around 13% are seen a single time; around 2% belongs to the top ten. Sequencing was performed on PBMCs, mostly from graft donor cells, taken 360 days after TCRalphabeta/CD19-depleted stem cell transplant. These receptors were obtained from a male patient younger than 18 who had a stem cell transplant for acute myeloid leukemia, so the T cells may come from the graft donor.

This clonotype was seen ten or more times. This chain uses TRBV5-1 with TRBJ2-1; 10 positions match TRBD2. Germline trimming cut 0 bases from V and 2 bases from J; bases unmatched to any gene: 11. The CDR3 is 19 residues long. The germline V gene encodes CDR1 SGHRS and CDR2 YFSETQ. The CDR3, as DNA: TGCGCCAGCAGCTTGGCGACAGGGGAGCGGGAGGGCGCCTACAATGAGCAGTTCTTC. Amino acid sequence: CASSLATGEREGAYNEQFF. The variable domain in full, completed from reference TRBV5-1 and TRBJ2-1, reads KAGVTQTPRYLIKTRGQQVTLSCSPISGHRSVSWYQQTPGQGLQFLFEYFSETQRNKGNFPGRFSGRQFSNSRSEMNVSTLELGDSALYLCASSLATGEREGAYNEQFFGPGTRLTVL.

This clonotype was detected ten times or more. The V call is TRBV4-3, the J call TRBJ2-1; TRBD2 matches 7 bases. CDR1 LGHNA and CDR2 YSLEER come from the germline V gene. The length of the CDR3 is 16 residues. Unmatched junction bases numbered 7, after V lost 2 bases and J lost 3 bases. For the CDR3, the DNA is TGCGCCAGCAGCCAAACAGCGGGGCCGTACTACAATGAGCAGTTCTTC. It translates to CASSQTAGPYYNEQFF.

The chain uses TRBV11-1 and TRBJ2-7; 10 nucleotides line up with TRBD2. The junction had 18 bases not matched to a gene; V was cut back by 5 bases and J by 2 bases. Germline CDR1 SGHAT, CDR2 FQDESV (reference sequence). The CDR3 has 19 amino acids. The CDR3 here is CASSTIAPAGTSVTYEQYF. Here the CDR3 DNA reads TGTGCCAGCAGCACCATAGCCCCCGCCGGGACTAGCGTAACCTACGAGCAGTACTTC.

The J gene is TRBJ1-1, the V gene TRBV28, with D hard to call. The germline gives CDR1 MDHEN, CDR2 SYDVKM. The V gene lost 1 base and the J gene lost 10 bases, with 10 bases spanning the gap. This CDR3 has 12 residues. As DNA, the CDR3 is TGTGCCAGCAGTTTATACGACGGTGCAGCTTTCTTT. This encodes CASSLYDGAAFF.